A selection of T cell receptor beta chains follows, all from one sample in a study of blood T cell repertoires in COVID-19. Only in-frame clones appear in the TCRdb table, and some are missing; sequencing was by immunoSEQ multiplex PCR. The sample consists of over 130,000 clones, 80% to 85% of them appearing once. The specimen was peripheral blood. The receptor set was obtained from a woman of 80 years or more with acute or convalescent COVID-19. CDR3s include the opening cysteine and the closing phenylalanine or tryptophan. The D gene is left open where the match is weak. Clone size is given for some rows only: seen once, a few or many times, or a class if the clone is expanded.

-,TRBV11-2,TRBD1,TRBJ2-5,CASSFRPGQITKETQYF,TGTGCCAGCAGCTTTAGGCCGGGACAGATAACCAAAGAGACCCAGTACTTC
-,TRBV5-4,TRBD1,TRBJ1-6,CASSYYVTGEGNSPLHF,TGTGCCAGCAGCTACTATGTTACAGGGGAAGGGAATTCACCCCTCCACTTT
-,TRBV28,-,TRBJ1-1,CASSFPAQGRGVGTEAFF,TGTGCCAGCAGTTTCCCCGCCCAGGGCAGGGGAGTGGGCACTGAAGCTTTCTTT
-,TRBV6-5,TRBD2,TRBJ2-2,CASSPLAVNTGELFF,TGTGCCAGCAGCCCACTAGCGGTGAACACCGGGGAGCTGTTTTTT
-,TRBV27,-,TRBJ2-7,CASSIYRTYEQYF,TGTGCCAGCAGTATATACAGGACCTACGAGCAGTACTTC
once,TRBV10-2,-,TRBJ2-7,CASSYRTGGVSYEQYF,TGCGCCAGCAGTTATCGGACCGGAGGAGTCTCCTACGAGCAGTACTTC
-,TRBV5-1,TRBD2,TRBJ2-5,CASSLAGGRETQYF,TGCGCCAGCAGCTTAGCGGGGGGGCGAGAGACCCAGTACTTC
-,TRBV28,TRBD1,TRBJ2-1,CASSKPGTGGLNEQFF,TGTGCCAGCAGTAAACCCGGGACAGGGGGCCTCAATGAGCAGTTCTTC
few,TRBV6-9,-,TRBJ2-1,CASSSDRGSYNEQFF,TGTGCCAGCAGTTCTGACAGAGGCTCCTACAATGAGCAGTTCTTC
-,TRBV6-1,-,TRBJ1-5,CASSDGWEPQHF,TGTGCCAGCAGTGACGGGTGGGAGCCCCAGCATTTT
once,TRBV6-5,-,TRBJ1-2,CASSYSPGRIYGYTF,TGTGCCAGCAGTTACTCGCCAGGGCGCATCTATGGCTACACCTTC
few,TRBV18,-,TRBJ2-7,CASSPSSAAYEQYF,TGTGCCAGCTCACCTTCCAGCGCAGCCTACGAGCAGTACTTC